Listed below are T cell receptor beta chains from one sample, sequenced in a study of blood T cell repertoires in COVID-19. Sequencing used immunoSEQ multiplex PCR; TCRdb keeps in-frame clones, though not all of them. The data show 15,000 to 20,000 clones, roughly 90% seen once. Material for sequencing was peripheral blood. These TCRs come from a human donor in a cohort sampled during active COVID-19. CDR3s include the opening cysteine and the closing phenylalanine or tryptophan. Each record gives: J gene, V gene, D gene, clone size, CDR3 protein, CDR3 DNA. D genes are given only for firm matches. The size field is filled for only some rows; it gives once, few, many or a size class.

TRBJ1-1,TRBV19,NA,NA,CASSIDSGNTEAFF,TGTGCCAGTAGTATAGACTCCGGGAACACTGAAGCTTTCTTT
TRBJ1-3,TRBV4-1,NA,NA,CASSLPQGLRNTIYF,TGCGCCAGCAGCCTCCCCCAGGGATTGAGAAACACCATATATTTT
TRBJ1-2,TRBV5-4,TRBD1,NA,CASSLVGQGDGYTF,TGTGCCAGCAGCTTGGTCGGACAGGGAGATGGCTACACCTTC
TRBJ1-1,TRBV30,TRBD1,NA,CAWTRQGSTEAFF,TGTGCCTGGACGAGACAGGGGTCCACTGAAGCTTTCTTT
TRBJ2-1,TRBV18,TRBD1,NA,CASSSTGYEQFF,TGTGCCAGCTCATCGACAGGGTACGAGCAGTTCTTC
TRBJ2-3,TRBV5-4,TRBD2,NA,CASSGGPLGVAGDTDTQYF,TGTGCCAGCAGCGGCGGCCCTTTAGGTGTAGCGGGGGACACAGATACGCAGTATTTT
TRBJ2-4,TRBV28,NA,NA,CASSSTGQSKNIQYF,TGTGCCAGCAGTTCAACCGGACAGAGCAAAAACATTCAGTACTTC
TRBJ2-3,TRBV13,NA,NA,CASTLPPSDRRYF,TGTGCCAGCACCCTGCCCCCCTCAGATAGGAGGTATTTT
TRBJ1-5,TRBV7-9,NA,once,CAAGSTSNQPQHF,TGTGCCGCGGGATCTACAAGCAATCAGCCCCAGCATTTT
TRBJ2-3,TRBV2,TRBD1,NA,CASRDRAGGTQYF,TGTGCCAGCCGGGACAGGGCTGGAGGTACGCAGTATTTT
TRBJ1-2,TRBV2,TRBD1,once,CASSEQGADYGYTF,TGTGCCAGCAGTGAACAGGGGGCAGACTATGGCTACACCTTC
TRBJ2-3,TRBV6-4,NA,NA,CASSARGGYTDTQYF,TGTGCCAGCAGCGCCAGGGGAGGGTACACAGATACGCAGTATTTT
TRBJ1-3,TRBV5-6,NA,NA,CASSLMGPHSGNTIYF,TGTGCCAGCAGCTTGATGGGGCCGCACTCTGGAAACACCATATATTTT
TRBJ1-3,TRBV3-1/TRBV3-2,NA,NA,CASSQAFSGNTIYF,TGTGCCAGCAGCCAAGCCTTCTCTGGAAACACCATATATTTT
TRBJ2-2,TRBV13,NA,NA,CASSPGTAGTGELFF,TGTGCCAGCAGCCCCGGGACAGCGGGCACCGGGGAGCTGTTTTTT
TRBJ2-7,TRBV30,NA,NA,CAWSVSREQYF,TGTGCCTGGAGTGTATCCCGGGAGCAGTACTTC
TRBJ2-3,TRBV2,NA,NA,CASSGEFGTDTQYF,TGTGCCAGCAGCGGGGAATTTGGTACAGATACGCAGTATTTT
TRBJ2-7,TRBV19,TRBD1,NA,CASRATGNYEQYF,TGTGCCAGTAGGGCGACAGGGAACTACGAGCAGTACTTC
TRBJ2-2,TRBV5-1,TRBD2,NA,CASSYGTSGATGELFF,TGCGCCAGCAGCTACGGGACTAGCGGGGCAACCGGGGAGCTGTTTTTT
TRBJ1-3,TRBV5-4,TRBD1,NA,CASSLTGGDTIYF,TGTGCCAGCAGCTTGACAGGGGGTGACACCATATATTTT
TRBJ2-1,TRBV5-4,TRBD2,NA,CASSKRGGLAGISSYNEQFF,TGTGCCAGCAGCAAACGGGGCGGACTAGCGGGGATCAGCTCCTACAATGAGCAGTTCTTC
TRBJ2-1,TRBV10-1,NA,NA,CASSEEGGGYNEQFF,TGCGCCAGCAGCGAAGAGGGGGGGGGTTACAATGAGCAGTTCTTC
TRBJ2-7,TRBV5-4,TRBD2,NA,CASSPGASGGKTYEQYF,TGTGCCAGCAGCCCTGGGGCTAGCGGGGGGAAAACCTACGAGCAGTACTTC
TRBJ2-2,TRBV6-5,NA,NA,CASTGISGELFF,TGTGCCAGCACAGGGATCTCCGGGGAGCTGTTTTTT
TRBJ1-5,TRBV9,NA,once,CASSVGADNQPQHF,TGTGCCAGCAGCGTAGGGGCAGATAATCAGCCCCAGCATTTT
TRBJ2-1,TRBV7-8,NA,NA,CASSSTISPYNEQFF,TGTGCCAGCAGCTCTACCATTTCCCCCTACAATGAGCAGTTCTTC
TRBJ2-3,TRBV14,TRBD2,NA,CASSQVREGRYTQYF,TGTGCCAGCAGCCAAGTAAGGGAGGGCCGGTATACGCAGTATTTT
TRBJ2-6,TRBV11-2,NA,NA,CASSTRSTAHLTF,TGTGCCAGCAGCACCCGCTCGACAGCACACCTGACTTTC
TRBJ1-4,TRBV18,TRBD1,NA,CASSPSMTGVNEKLFF,TGTGCCAGCTCACCATCTATGACAGGGGTTAATGAAAAACTGTTTTTT
TRBJ1-2,TRBV4-1,NA,NA,CASSQDLASGRGYTF,TGCGCCAGCAGCCAAGATCTCGCATCAGGCCGTGGCTACACCTTC
TRBJ2-7,TRBV4-1,TRBD2,NA,CASSQVSSGGSYEQYF,TGCGCCAGCAGCCAAGTATCCAGCGGGGGGTCCTACGAGCAGTACTTC
TRBJ1-4,TRBV6-1,TRBD1,NA,CASSESRDRYATNEKLFF,TGTGCCAGCAGTGAATCCCGGGACAGATATGCAACTAATGAAAAACTGTTTTTT
TRBJ1-6,TRBV9,TRBD1,NA,CASSEGGTGVSPLHF,TGTGCCAGCAGCGAGGGGGGGACAGGGGTCTCACCCCTCCACTTT
TRBJ1-2,TRBV3-1/TRBV3-2,NA,once,CASSHLQGSYGYTF,TGTGCCAGCAGCCATCTACAGGGAAGCTATGGCTACACCTTC
TRBJ2-7,TRBV7-8,TRBD1,NA,CASNNYKRQGITYEQYF,TGTGCCAGCAACAACTATAAACGACAGGGGATCACCTACGAGCAGTACTTC
TRBJ1-2,TRBV5-1,NA,NA,CASSLDSNYGYTF,TGCGCCAGCAGCTTGGACAGTAACTATGGCTACACCTTC
TRBJ1-1,TRBV27,NA,NA,CASSSPPGYGTEAFF,TGTGCCAGCAGTTCCCCCCCAGGGTATGGGACTGAAGCTTTCTTT
TRBJ2-5,TRBV10-3,NA,NA,CAISGLLTETQYF,TGTGCCATCAGTGGACTGCTTACCGAGACCCAGTACTTC
TRBJ2-5,TRBV6-5,NA,NA,CASRTLPGETQYF,TGTGCCAGCAGAACTCTACCGGGGGAGACCCAGTACTTC
TRBJ1-6,TRBV6-4,TRBD1,NA,CASSDTGGNSPLHF,TGTGCCAGCAGTGACACAGGGGGCAATTCACCCCTCCACTTT
TRBJ2-1,TRBV7-3,TRBD1,NA,CASSGIDRGTYNEQFF,TGTGCCAGCAGCGGAATCGACAGGGGTACCTACAATGAGCAGTTCTTC
TRBJ2-5,TRBV9,TRBD2,NA,CASSPGLAEETQYF,TGTGCCAGCAGCCCGGGACTAGCGGAGGAGACCCAGTACTTC
TRBJ1-2,TRBV6-5,TRBD1,once,CASSYSQGGDYGYTF,TGTGCCAGCAGTTACTCACAGGGGGGCGATTATGGCTACACCTTC
TRBJ1-5,TRBV2,NA,NA,CASSEELMQPQHF,TGTGCCAGCAGTGAAGAGCTCATGCAGCCCCAGCATTTT
TRBJ1-2,TRBV19,NA,NA,CASSVGNTGVYGYTF,TGTGCCAGTAGTGTTGGCAATACAGGTGTCTATGGCTACACCTTC
TRBJ2-7,TRBV27,TRBD2,NA,CASRRGEGYEQYF,TGTGCCAGCAGGCGCGGGGAGGGCTACGAGCAGTACTTC
TRBJ1-2,TRBV27,NA,NA,CASSFGGFYGYTF,TGTGCCAGCAGTTTTGGGGGCTTCTATGGCTACACCTTC
TRBJ2-1,TRBV5-1,NA,NA,CASSPEVTQQFF,TGCGCCAGCAGCCCAGAAGTTACCCAGCAGTTCTTC
TRBJ1-2,TRBV30,NA,NA,CAWSVGGAYYGYTF,TGTGCCTGGAGTGTAGGCGGGGCCTACTATGGCTACACCTTC
TRBJ1-5,TRBV7-8,TRBD1,NA,CASSVVRQGNQPQHF,TGTGCCAGCAGCGTCGTACGACAGGGTAATCAGCCCCAGCATTTT
TRBJ2-7,TRBV19,NA,once,CASSAGRGGEQYF,TGTGCCAGTAGTGCGGGACGGGGCGGCGAGCAGTACTTC
TRBJ1-2,TRBV2,NA,NA,CASRPRMAQGGGYTF,TGTGCCAGCAGACCTCGGATGGCACAGGGTGGCGGCTACACCTTC
TRBJ2-1,TRBV2,NA,NA,CASIEGNNEQFF,TGTGCCAGCATTGAGGGCAACAATGAGCAGTTCTTC
TRBJ2-3,TRBV5-4,NA,NA,CASSAGSMSDTQYF,TGTGCCAGCAGCGCAGGGTCGATGTCAGATACGCAGTATTTT